This T cell receptor beta chain was found in a study of blood T cell repertoires in COVID-19 (dated by TCRdb to the early 2020s). Regarding the study in general: The collaborator samples originated in the United States, Italy and Spain and spanned the acute and convalescent phases of COVID-19. The prospective study material was composed of cDNA or gDNA derived from T cells, B-cell-depleted T cells, or PBMCs. Deeply sampled blood TCRbeta repertoires from subjects exposed to, actively infected with, or recovered from COVID-19 were included in the dataset. The repertoires were made available in a free public database intended to serve as a resource for research on the immune response to SARS-CoV-2. Samples were obtained from the ongoing ImmuneRACE study (first 160 participants) and from 1,000 to 1,500 subjects provided by 6 global collaborators. Sample metadata almost always included a de-identified subject ID, COVID-19 status, age in years and sex. HLA class I and class II types, where available, came from metadata supplied by the sample provider rather than from assay-based typing. Paper-wide results and their limitations: How much clinical and demographic metadata was included differed by source and by participant, and the metadata was provided uncurated.

The germline V gene provides CDR1 SGHTA and CDR2 FQGNSA. The CDR3 starts with the cysteine, ends with the phenylalanine, and has 17 residues. Of all the DNA, just the CDR3 is kept, 51 bases in frame from base 1. Trimming accounts for 1 base at V and 4 bases at J, while the number of junction bases matched to no gene is 7. TCRbeta CDR3 regions were amplified from genomic DNA by means of the immunoSEQ Assay, a bias-controlled multiplex PCR. On the study's bioinformatics: Nucleated cell counts per sample were estimated from amplification of reference gene primers within the assay. Sequence reads were collapsed and filtered to measure the absolute abundance of every unique TCRbeta CDR3 rearrangement. For each sample, productive Simpson clonality was calculated by taking the square root of Simpson's diversity index across productive rearrangements. TCRdb's version of the immuneACCESS table is confined to in-frame rearrangements and falls short of the full clone set. An unresolved V gene accounts for under half of the shortfall where checked; the remainder is of unknown origin. The DNA gave D and trimming, while V, J and clone size come from that table. The sample includes 100,000 to 150,000 clones, with approximately 84% observed a single time. About 15% of the sample is in the top ten clones.

Each collaborating institution followed its own protocols to collect whole blood in K2EDTA tubes. Collaborator samples were shipped for TCRbeta analysis as frozen whole blood, isolated PBMCs, or DNA extracted from either sample type. Concerning this clone itself: The target of this receptor is not known. Base quality data are lacking; no much larger clone is found one base away.

The chain is made from TRBV7-2 and TRBJ2-2; 9 bases in the middle match TRBD2. This clonotype was obtained from a woman aged 80 or over with acute or convalescent COVID-19. The sample was peripheral blood. The CDR3 in this case is CASSLDLAGSLTGELFF. The nucleotide sequence reads TGTGCCAGCAGCTTAGACCTAGCGGGGAGTCTCACCGGGGAGCTGTTTTTT.